Sequencing of this T cell receptor beta chain was carried out in a study of blood T cell repertoires in COVID-19. Study in general: The United States, Italy and Spain were the sources of the acute and convalescent COVID-19 samples. Sources were T cells, B-cell-depleted T cells, or PBMCs; the material itself was cDNA or gDNA.

Per the original data handling: Amplifying reference gene primers gave estimates of nucleated cell counts. Clones were sequenced by immunoSEQ multiplex PCR, and TCRdb holds only the in-frame ones, with some missing. Clone size and the V and J calls come from that table; the DNA yielded D and trimming. The repertoire holds around 190,000 clones, with around 85% as singletons. The CDR3 contains 13 residues. Germline CDR1 reads MDHEN; CDR2 reads SYDVKM. Trimming pared 8 bases from V and 0 bases from J, leaving 8 bases between. This chain connects TRBV28 to TRBJ2-4; no clear D gene. The TCR originated in a woman in her forties or fifties with acute or convalescent COVID-19. Material: peripheral blood. CDR3 amino acids: CASSLLAKNIQYF. CDR3 DNA: TGTGCCAGCTCCCTACTAGCCAAAAACATTCAGTACTTC.